The clone carrying this T cell receptor (beta chain) was recorded a few times. The record originates from a study of blood T cell repertoires in COVID-19. This CDR3 spans 16 amino acids. Germline V lookup: CDR1 SGHRS, CDR2 YFSETQ. With V trimmed by 2 bases and J by 7 bases, 9 bases remained unmatched. The protocol was immunoSEQ multiplex PCR, while the TCRdb copy is restricted to in-frame clones and leaves out a portion. The repertoire has 250,000 to 350,000 clones, over 75% of them found once; the top ten carry approximately 4%. The TCR comes from a woman aged 50 to 60 with active or convalescent COVID-19. V and J are TRBV5-1 and TRBJ2-1, with 10 bases that match TRBD2. Sequenced: peripheral blood. CDR3 coding DNA: TGCGCCAGCAGCTTTAGGCTGAGCGGGGGGGCGAATGAGCAGTTCTTC. The encoded protein is CASSFRLSGGANEQFF.